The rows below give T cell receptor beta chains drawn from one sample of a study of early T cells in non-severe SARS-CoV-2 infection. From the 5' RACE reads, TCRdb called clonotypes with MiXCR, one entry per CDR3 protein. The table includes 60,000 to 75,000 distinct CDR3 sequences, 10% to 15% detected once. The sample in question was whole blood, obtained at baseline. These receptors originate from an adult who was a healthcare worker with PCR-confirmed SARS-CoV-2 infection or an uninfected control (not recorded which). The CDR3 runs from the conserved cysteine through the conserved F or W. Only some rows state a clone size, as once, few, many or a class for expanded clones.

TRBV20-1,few,CSAVHLAGGPQNEQYF
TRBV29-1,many,CSGSNSKNTEAFF
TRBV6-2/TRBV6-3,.,CASSQGLAGAYNEQFF
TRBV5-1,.,CASSLPGREAYNEQFF
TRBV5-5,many,CASSLAGQGADTQYF
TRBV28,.,CASSLIPGNTEAFF
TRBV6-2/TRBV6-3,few,CASSFRQGIKNIQYF
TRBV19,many,CASSLASGRANGELFF
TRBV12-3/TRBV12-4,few,CASSQDRNRNTIYF
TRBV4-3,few,CASSQDAGVNEQYF
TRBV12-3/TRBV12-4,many,CASSSLVSETQYF
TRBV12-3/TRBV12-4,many,CASSYMRVNQPQHF
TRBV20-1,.,CSAPGTGRTEAFF
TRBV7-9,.,CASSSIAGVYEQYF
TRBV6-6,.,CASRASAGGELFF
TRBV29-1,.,CSVEQWDGELFF
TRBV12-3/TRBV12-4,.,CASSLDLTGSGDTQYF
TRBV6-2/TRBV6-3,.,CASSYTAGAYEQYF
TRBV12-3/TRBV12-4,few,CASSRASGGNIQYF
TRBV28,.,CASSFLNEQFF
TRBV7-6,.,CASSLGDRGNEQFF
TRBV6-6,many,CASSYGGVTEAFF
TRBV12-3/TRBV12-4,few,CASSFGRELRTQYF
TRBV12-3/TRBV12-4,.,CASNRDRGHQETQYF
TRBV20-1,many,CSARVSGRDTGELFF
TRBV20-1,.,CSARDWTGGFGEQYF
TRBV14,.,CASSLGIRTDTQYF
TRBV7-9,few,CASSLSGNEQYF
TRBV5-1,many,CASSPGPGGYEPLHF
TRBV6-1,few,CASSGAGASDTQYF
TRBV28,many,CASSLGGPYNEQFF
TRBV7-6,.,CASSRGGYQPQHF
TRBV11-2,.,CASSLAFGGQETQYF
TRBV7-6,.,CASSLRGTETDTQYF
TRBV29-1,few,CSEGLTVGEQFF
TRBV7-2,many,CASSLYHLDTQYF
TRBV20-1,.,CSAGDSGKSYNEQFF
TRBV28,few,CASSSPYLDTQYF
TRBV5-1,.,CASSTQDSLNTEAFF
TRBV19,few,CASSKTWDEQYF
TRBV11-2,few,CASSPGQGNMVHEQYF
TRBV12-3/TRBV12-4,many,CASRKAGTDTQYF
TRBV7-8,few,CASRVGRISGANVLTF
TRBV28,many,CASSLSGASYEQYF
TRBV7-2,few,CASSLVGGATDTQYF
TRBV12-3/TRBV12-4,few,CASRPTTGSLRMNTEAFF
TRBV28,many,CASSRDRTDTQYF
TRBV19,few,CASSIDRPSSYNSPLHF
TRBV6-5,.,CASSPSQGAYEQYF
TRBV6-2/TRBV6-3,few,CASSYTGKNTEAFF
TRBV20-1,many,CSASVKGPVYNEQFF